Below, 20 T cell receptor beta chains from the same sample are listed, as sequenced in a study of T cells in Graves' hyperthyroidism and ophthalmopathy. Researchers amplified the TCR beta CDR3 regions from RNA transcripts. The HTBI primer set drove a first-round RT-PCR of the TCR CDR3. TCRdb passed the multiplex PCR reads through MiXCR, listing each CDR3 protein once. The table lists roughly 660,000 distinct CDR3 sequences, roughly 17% of them singletons. Source material: blood. These receptor sequences come from a man in his fifties or sixties with Graves' hyperthyroidism.

This clonotype was seen at least ten times. The chain combines TRBV6-1 with TRBJ1-1, with a weak D call TRBD1 (5 bases). The CDR3 has 15 residues. Per the germline V gene, CDR1 is MNHNS and CDR2 is SASEGT. V lost 2 bases to trimming and J lost 5 bases, with 15 bases between them. CDR3 region: CASSELPGGMTEAFF. The DNA for the CDR3 is TGTGCCAGCAGTGAATTACCGGGGGGGATGACTGAAGCTTTCTTT.

This clonotype was observed many times. V is TRBV5-1 and J is TRBJ2-2; 8 nucleotides agree with TRBD1. Germline V gives CDR1 SGHRS, CDR2 YFSETQ. V lost 4 bases to trimming and J lost 5 bases; unmatched junction nucleotides: 10. CDR3 length: 16 residues. The CDR3 coding sequence is TGCGCCAGCAGCACTGGACAGGGCGGGAAGACCGGGGAGCTGTTTTTT. Protein product: CASSTGQGGKTGELFF.

At least ten counts were recorded for this clonotype. A much larger clone differs by one base, so this may be a read error. The chain combines TRBV2 with TRBJ2-1, with 8 bases matching TRBD2. Looked up from germline, CDR1 is SNHLY and CDR2 is FYNNEI. Germline trimming cut 8 bases from V and 6 bases from J; bases unmatched to any gene: 12. The CDR3 loop spans 15 amino acids. The chain's CDR3 is CASGNHQREFNEQFF. DNA for the CDR3: TGTGCCAGCGGAAACCACCAGCGGGAGTTCAATGAGCAGTTCTTC. Together with reference TRBV2 and TRBJ2-1, the CDR3 gives the full variable domain: EPEVTQTPSHQVTQMGQEVILRCVPISNHLYFYWYRQILGQKVEFLVSFYNNEISEKSEIFDDQFSVERPDGSNFTLKIRSTKLEDSAMYFCASGNHQREFNEQFFGPGTRLTVL.

In this sample, this clonotype turned up a few times. J is TRBJ2-1 and V is TRBV19, with TRBD2 matching 11 bases. The ends lost 3 bases at V and 4 bases at J; junction bases unmatched: 5. In germline, CDR1 is LNHDA, CDR2 SQIVND (reference sequence). This CDR3 contains 16 residues. The CDR3 reads CASSISGTSGYNEQFF. The CDR3, as DNA: TGTGCCAGTAGTATCTCTGGGACTAGCGGTTACAATGAGCAGTTCTTC. The variable domain in full, with the rest retrieved from reference TRBV19 and TRBJ2-1, is DGGITQSPKYLFRKEGQNVTLSCEQNLNHDAMYWYRQDPGQGLRLIYYSQIVNDFQKGDIAEGYSVSREKKESFPLTVTSAQKNPTAFYLCASSISGTSGYNEQFFGPGTRLTVL.

This clonotype was counted at least ten times. The CDR3 protein is CSASRGLGVTEAFF. DNA for the CDR3: TGCAGTGCTAGCAGGGGGCTAGGTGTGACTGAAGCTTTCTTT. The V and J genes are TRBV20-1 and TRBJ1-1; 8 nucleotides match TRBD1. This CDR3 contains 14 residues. Germline V gene data show CDR1 as DFQATT and CDR2 as SNEGSKA (reference sequence). V was clipped by 3 bases and J by 5 bases; unmatched bases: 8.

Details on this clonotype: At one end, the junction sequence differs from germline, possibly due to a read error. The chain joins TRBV28 to TRBJ2-1, with D possibly matching TRBD1 (6 bases). Germline CDR1 is MDHEN and CDR2 is SYDVKM. There are 14 residues in the CDR3. This CDR3 is CANSFDRSHNEQFF. Written as DNA, the CDR3 is TGTGCCAACAGTTTCGACAGGAGTCACAATGAGCAGTTCTTC.

This clonotype was seen at least ten times. The J gene is TRBJ2-3, the V gene TRBV11-3; TRBD2 aligns across 10 bases. The junction had 5 bases not matched to a gene; V was cut back by 5 bases and J by 0 bases. The CDR3 runs to 16 residues. Germline CDR1 reads SGHNT; CDR2 reads YENEEA. CDR3 DNA sequence: TGTGCCAGCAGCCCGGGACTAGCGCCTAGCACAGATACGCAGTATTTT. This translates into CASSPGLAPSTDTQYF.

This clonotype was seen more than once but under ten times. The chain has TRBV19 and TRBJ1-2; D gene ambiguous. There are 13 residues in the CDR3. With 10 bases removed from V and 4 bases from J, the gap between germline ends came to 16 bases. Germline values: CDR1 LNHDA, CDR2 SQIVND (reference sequence). CDR3 amino acids: CATQERDGYGYTF. The CDR3 DNA is TGTGCCACTCAGGAACGGGATGGCTATGGCTACACCTTC.

This rearrangement joins TRBV29-1 to TRBJ2-2; maybe TRBD1 (5 bases). The germline CDR1 and CDR2 sequences are SQVTM and ANQGSEA. Between the trimmed V and J ends, which lost 2 bases and 1 base, there was a span of 8 bases. This CDR3 has 14 amino acids. As DNA, the CDR3 is TGCAGCGTTGAAAAACAGGTGAACACCGGGGAGCTGTTTTTT. This gives the protein CSVEKQVNTGELFF.

In this sample, this clonotype turned up a few times. The chain recombines TRBV18 with TRBJ2-5; the match to TRBD2 covers 8 bases. CDR1 is KGHSH, CDR2 LQKENI, per germline. The CDR3 totals 16 residues. The J segment lost 0 bases and the V segment lost 4 bases, leaving 7 bases of the junction unmatched. DNA for the CDR3: TGTGCCAGCTCACTTGGACTAGCTGACAACCAAGAGACCCAGTACTTC. Its protein product is CASSLGLADNQETQYF.

This rearrangement joins TRBV5-1 to TRBJ1-4; D ambiguous. Germline CDR1 SGHRS, CDR2 YFSETQ. V lost 1 base and J 8 bases, leaving 15 bases between the germline ends. CDR3 length: 15 amino acids. CDR3 nucleotides: TGCGCCAGCAGCTTGAATCCTGCTCGGGAGGAAAAACTGTTTTTT. It translates to CASSLNPAREEKLFF.

This clonotype was found many times. The rearrangement links TRBV30 to TRBJ1-4, with D uncertain. V gave up 1 base and J gave up 6 bases, with 18 bases separating them. The germline CDR1 and CDR2 sequences are GTSNPN and SVGIG (reference sequence). The CDR3 contains 16 residues. The CDR3 DNA reads as TGTGCCTGGAGTGCCGCCGGGCGTGGACTACATGAAAAACTGTTTTTT. The encoded protein is CAWSAAGRGLHEKLFF.

This clonotype was detected ten times or more. A junction boundary mismatches the germline segment, possibly from a read error. CDR3 DNA: TGTGCCACCTCAGGGGGCGAAGTAGACGAGCAGTACTTC. Protein: CATSGGEVDEQYF. The chain couples TRBV18 to TRBJ2-7; TRBD1 matches 8 bases. Germline CDR1 and CDR2: KGHSH and LQKENI. The CDR3 loop spans 13 amino acids.

This clonotype was counted at least ten times. V and J are TRBV20-1 and TRBJ2-2, with 11 bases matching TRBD2. CDR3 size: 15 residues. After removal of 4 bases from V and 5 bases from J, the junction contained 6 bases not matched to a gene. Germline CDR1 DFQATT, CDR2 SNEGSKA (reference sequence). The CDR3 DNA reads as TGCAGTGCTACTACTAGCGGGAGTATTACCGGGGAGCTGTTTTTT. This encodes CSATTSGSITGELFF.

This clonotype was counted ten times or more. This chain connects TRBV2 to TRBJ1-6, with 7 bases that match TRBD1. V was pared by 5 bases and J by 9 bases, with 7 bases of the junction left unmatched. CDR1 and CDR2 (germline): SNHLY, FYNNEI. The CDR3 has 14 amino acids. For the CDR3, the DNA is TGTGCCAGCAGTCGACAGGGTCCTGGTTCACCCCTCCACTTT. Protein sequence: CASSRQGPGSPLHF.

The table lists this clonotype with a few counts. This chain joins TRBV28 and TRBJ2-2; D ambiguous. The CDR3 runs 13 residues. With 2 bases removed from V and 7 bases from J, the gap between germline ends came to 8 bases. Germline V gives CDR1 MDHEN, CDR2 SYDVKM. CDR3 sequence (DNA): TGTGCCAGCAGTTTAAGAGAAAGCGGGGAGCTGTTTTTT. Translation gives CASSLRESGELFF.

There are many counts of this clonotype. The rearrangement joins TRBV12-5 to TRBJ2-7; the D gene is possibly TRBD1 (5 bases). Germline CDR1 reads LGHNT; CDR2 reads FRNRAP. CDR3 length: 13 amino acids. V lost 1 base to trimming and J lost 2 bases, with 6 bases between them. Written as DNA, the CDR3 is TGTGCTAGTGGTTTGGGGGGCGCCTACGAGCAGTACTTC. As protein: CASGLGGAYEQYF.

This clonotype was seen at least ten times. The V gene is TRBV20-1, the J gene TRBJ2-3; TRBD2 might be the D (5 bases). There are 15 residues in the CDR3. Germline CDR1 DFQATT, CDR2 SNEGSKA (reference sequence). V was shortened by 1 base and J by 4 bases, with 15 bases between the two germline ends. The CDR3 loop is CSARGAIARADTQYF. The DNA of the CDR3 is TGCAGTGCTAGAGGAGCTATAGCGAGAGCAGATACGCAGTATTTT.

This clonotype was counted once. V usage is TRBV7-2 and J usage is TRBJ1-2, with 8 bases lining up with TRBD1. The V and J ends lost 5 bases and 4 bases, in that order; junction bases with no gene match: 9. The CDR3 is 15 residues long. Looked up from germline, CDR1 is SGHTA and CDR2 is FQGNSA. CDR3 sequence (DNA): TGTGCCAGCAGCCCAATTCGGGACAGGACCTATGGCTACACCTTC. Residues: CASSPIRDRTYGYTF. Filled out from reference TRBV7-2 and TRBJ1-2, the complete variable domain reads GAGVSQSPSNKVTEKGKDVELRCDPISGHTALYWYRQSLGQGLEFLIYFQGNSAPDKSGLPSDRFSAERTGGSVSTLTIQRTQQEDSAVYLCASSPIRDRTYGYTFGSGTRLTVV.

This clonotype has ten or more counts. V gene TRBV5-1 combines with J gene TRBJ2-7; 13 nucleotides align to TRBD2. The V gene's germline CDR1 is SGHRS and CDR2 YFSETQ. CDR3 length: 15 amino acids. The V gene end was trimmed by 4 bases and the J gene end by 6 bases; junction bases not matched to a gene: 7. The CDR3 DNA reads as TGCGCCAGCAGCGGGACTAGCGGGATCGGGCGCGAGCAGTACTTC. Amino acids: CASSGTSGIGREQYF.